This T cell receptor beta chain appears in the sequencing data of a study of blood T cell repertoires in COVID-19 (dated by TCRdb to the early 2020s). Background for the entire study: The collaborator samples originated in the United States, Italy and Spain and spanned the acute and convalescent phases of COVID-19. Deeply sampled blood TCRbeta repertoires from subjects exposed to, actively infected with, or recovered from COVID-19 were included in the dataset. Where HLA class I and class II types were available, the types were taken from metadata supplied by the sample provider, not from assay-based typing. The sample metadata nearly always contained a de-identified subject ID, COVID-19 status, age in years and sex. The repertoires were released in a freely available public database intended as a resource for research on the immune response to SARS-CoV-2. Samples came from the ongoing ImmuneRACE study (first 160 participants) plus 1,254 subjects from 6 global collaborators. The material from the prospective study consisted of cDNA or gDNA derived from T cells, B-cell-depleted T cells, or PBMCs.

Participants in the prospective study were aged roughly 18 to 89 years, lived in 20 to 30 United States geographic areas, and enrolled through a virtual design. Cohort assignment in the prospective study relied on participant-reported clinical history from a screening survey and a study questionnaire. Mobile phlebotomists in the prospective study collected whole blood, serum and a nasopharyngeal or oropharyngeal swab from every participant. Over an approximately two-month period, participants in the prospective study had the option of providing additional blood draws and questionnaires. Before DNA extraction, blood samples from the prospective study were shipped at room temperature or frozen. For this clone: Its antigen is still unknown. The record has no base qualities; no much larger clone is one base away.

The immunoSEQ Assay, a bias-controlled multiplex PCR, was used to amplify TCRbeta CDR3 regions from genomic DNA. Concerning the study's data processing: Within the assay, amplification of reference gene primers was used to estimate how many nucleated cells each sample contained. To quantify the absolute abundance of each unique TCRbeta CDR3 rearrangement, sequence reads were collapsed and filtered. For each sample, productive Simpson clonality was calculated as the square root of Simpson's diversity index over productive rearrangements. TCRdb stores this immuneACCESS table with in-frame sequences only. Part of the clones is absent; in the studies checked, under half of the shortfall reflects unresolved V genes, and no reason is known for the rest. That table supplies the V and J calls and clone size; D and trimming were determined from the DNA. The sample table shows roughly 160,000 clones, and roughly 80% are seen once. 5.6% of the sample is in the top ten clones.

What the authors observed across the whole study: The amount of clinical and demographic metadata varied by source and participant and was provided uncurated.

This receptor was obtained from a woman aged 40 to 50 with acute COVID-19. Sequencing input: PBMCs or T cells enriched from blood (not recorded which).

The CDR3 protein sequence reads: CASSKGGRADTQYF. The sequence in DNA is TGTGCCAGTAGTAAGGGCGGGAGGGCAGATACGCAGTATTTT. The chain couples TRBV19 to TRBJ2-3, with 9 bases aligning to TRBD2. In the germline V gene (reference sequence), CDR1 corresponds to LNHDA and CDR2 to SQIVND. Reading from cysteine to phenylalanine, the CDR3 counts 14 amino acids. Only CDR3 DNA remains: 42 bases, in frame from the first base. V is trimmed back by 4 bases and J by 4 bases, and the junction contains 3 bases that no gene match accounts for.